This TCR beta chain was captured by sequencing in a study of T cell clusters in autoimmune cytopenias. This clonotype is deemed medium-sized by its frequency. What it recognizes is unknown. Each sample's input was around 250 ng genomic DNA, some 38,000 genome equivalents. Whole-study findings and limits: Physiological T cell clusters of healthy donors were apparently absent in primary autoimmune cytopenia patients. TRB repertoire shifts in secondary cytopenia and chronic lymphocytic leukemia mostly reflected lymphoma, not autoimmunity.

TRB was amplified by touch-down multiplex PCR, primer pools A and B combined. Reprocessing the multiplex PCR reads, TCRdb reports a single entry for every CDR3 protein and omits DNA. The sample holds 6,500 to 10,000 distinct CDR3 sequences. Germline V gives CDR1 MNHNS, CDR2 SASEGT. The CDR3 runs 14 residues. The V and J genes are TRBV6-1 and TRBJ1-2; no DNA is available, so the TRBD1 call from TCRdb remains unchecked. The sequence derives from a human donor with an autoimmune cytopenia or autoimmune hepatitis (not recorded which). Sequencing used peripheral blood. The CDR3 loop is CASSEPGQIYGYTF.